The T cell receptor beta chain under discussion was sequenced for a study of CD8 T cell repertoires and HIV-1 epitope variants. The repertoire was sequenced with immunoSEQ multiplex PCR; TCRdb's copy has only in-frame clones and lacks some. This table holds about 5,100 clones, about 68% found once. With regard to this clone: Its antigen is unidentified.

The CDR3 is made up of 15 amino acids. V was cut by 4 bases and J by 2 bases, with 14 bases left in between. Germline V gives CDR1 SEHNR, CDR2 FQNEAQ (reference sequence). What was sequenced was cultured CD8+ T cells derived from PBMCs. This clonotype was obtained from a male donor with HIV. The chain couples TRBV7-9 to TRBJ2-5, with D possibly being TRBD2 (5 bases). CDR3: CASSSAGIDQETQYF. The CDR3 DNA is TGTGCCAGCAGCTCCGCCGGGATAGATCAAGAGACCCAGTACTTC.